This T cell receptor (beta chain) was captured by sequencing in a study of cytomegalovirus exposure and HLA in healthy donors. Study-wide context: The 110 or so validation repertoires used the same platform as the 666 first-cohort repertoires, a later analysis reported. Study outcomes and limitations: The tendency of first-cohort TCR clusters to co-occur in the roughly 130 validation repertoires was the finding of a later analysis.

The CDR3 sequence is 15 residues long. Germline loops: CDR1 SGHAT, CDR2 FQNNGV. The junction had 10 bases not matched to a gene; V was cut back by 5 bases and J by 13 bases. Generated by immunoSEQ multiplex PCR, the TCRdb table keeps only in-frame clones and is missing some. The sample has fewer than 90,000 clones; approximately 84% are singletons. About this clone itself: Antigen specificity is unknown.

The specimen was PBMCs. This receptor was identified in a young woman in good health and CMV-seropositive. This chain joins TRBV11-2 and TRBJ1-6; TRBD1 matches 11 bases. The CDR3 spells CASSAGQGAITPLHF. The CDR3 region has the DNA TGTGCCAGCAGCGCCGGACAGGGGGCGATAACCCCCCTCCACTTT.